Listed below are T cell receptor beta chains from one sample, sequenced in a study of cytomegalovirus exposure and HLA in healthy donors. Measured with immunoSEQ multiplex PCR; TCRdb has only the in-frame clones, and not every one. The data show about 130,000 clones, with about two thirds seen just once and approximately 3.8% held by the top ten. Sequences were obtained from PBMCs. These receptors were obtained from a man aged 25 to 45 in good health and CMV-seronegative. CDR3s include the opening cysteine and the closing phenylalanine or tryptophan. The D gene is left open where the match is weak. Size is omitted from some rows. Given values are once, few, many or a class for expanded clones.

>TRBV13|-|few|TRBJ2-1
CASSRGVEQFF
TGTGCCAGCAGTAGGGGTGTTGAGCAGTTCTTC
>TRBV11-2|-|-|TRBJ1-3
CASSTFPRTAIEGNTIYF
TGTGCCAGCAGCACTTTTCCCCGGACAGCCATAGAGGGAAACACCATATATTTT
>TRBV28|-|few|TRBJ1-2
CANGGGRYGYTF
TGTGCCAACGGGGGCGGGAGGTATGGCTACACCTTC
>TRBV19|-|once|TRBJ1-1
CASSLSGGNEAFF
TGTGCCAGTAGTCTCAGCGGGGGTAATGAAGCTTTCTTT
>TRBV7-2|TRBD1|few|TRBJ2-1
CASSLVVGGMDNEQFF
TGTGCCAGCAGCTTAGTTGTAGGGGGCATGGACAATGAGCAGTTCTTC
>TRBV30|TRBD2|-|TRBJ2-1
CAWVSGGGYNEQFF
TGTGCCTGGGTTAGCGGGGGGGGCTACAATGAGCAGTTCTTC
>TRBV9|-|-|TRBJ2-7
CASSVGGWAYEQYF
TGTGCCAGCAGCGTCGGCGGGTGGGCCTACGAGCAGTACTTC
>TRBV5-6|TRBD2|few|TRBJ2-1
CASSPLRTSDRRKQFF
TGTGCCAGCAGCCCGTTGCGGACTAGCGATAGGAGAAAGCAGTTCTTC
>TRBV11-3|TRBD1|once|TRBJ2-3
CASSLRTGGTDTQYF
TGTGCCAGCAGCCTACGGACAGGGGGCACAGATACGCAGTATTTT
>TRBV4-2|TRBD1|-|TRBJ2-2
CASSRGQGRNTGELFF
TGTGCCAGCAGCCGAGGACAGGGGCGCAACACCGGGGAGCTGTTTTTT
>TRBV5-1|-|few|TRBJ1-1
CASSFEGGGTEAFF
TGCGCCAGCAGCTTCGAGGGGGGGGGCACTGAAGCTTTCTTT
>TRBV5-1|-|few|TRBJ2-2
CAGGAASNTGELFF
TGCGCCGGGGGGGCAGCCTCGAACACCGGGGAGCTGTTTTTT
>TRBV7-2|-|-|TRBJ1-5
CASTSDSNQPQHF
TGTGCCAGCACCTCAGATAGCAATCAGCCCCAGCATTTT
>TRBV19|-|-|TRBJ1-2
CATPTRQIPDYGYTF
TGTGCCACCCCAACACGACAGATTCCGGACTATGGCTACACCTTC
>TRBV9|TRBD1|-|TRBJ1-5
CASSVGGQGHQPQHF
TGTGCCAGCAGCGTAGGCGGACAGGGACATCAGCCCCAGCATTTT
>TRBV4-2|-|-|TRBJ1-1
CASSTKMNTEAFF
TGTGCCAGCAGCACTAAGATGAACACTGAAGCTTTCTTT
>TRBV27|-|-|TRBJ2-2
CASSLSRNTGELFF
TGTGCCAGCAGTTTAAGTAGAAACACCGGGGAGCTGTTTTTT
>TRBV10-3|-|-|TRBJ1-3
CAISDKAGGSSGNTIYF
TGTGCCATCAGTGATAAGGCCGGGGGTAGCTCTGGAAACACCATATATTTT